This TCR beta chain was retrieved from a study of cytomegalovirus exposure and HLA in healthy donors. Whole-study context: Earlier findings included some 100 million unique TCR beta sequences obtained from about 170 million T cells. Broader study findings: 87-base-pair reads could not separate some V segments, including TRBV6-2 and TRBV6-3.

A note on this clone: Its antigen remains unidentified.

Germline V gene lookup returns CDR1 SGHTS and CDR2 YDEGEE. The CDR3 spans 15 residues. Trimming cost V 5 bases and J 10 bases; bases outside gene matches: 11. Use of 60 Vbeta and 13 Jbeta primers characterized the PCR. The table came from immunoSEQ multiplex PCR; TCRdb's copy has only in-frame clones and leaves some out. In the table there are under 85,000 clones, roughly three quarters of which are singletons. V gene TRBV5-8 combines with J gene TRBJ1-6; 8 nucleotides line up with TRBD1. The specimen sequenced was PBMCs. The origin of this receptor is a young man in good health and CMV-seronegative. CDR3 DNA: TGTGCCAGCAGGATCGGACAGGGCTTTGAGTCACCCCTCCACTTT. Translation: CASRIGQGFESPLHF.